This TCR beta chain was profiled in a study of OX40 agonist ivuxolimab in advanced cancers. Assay used: immunoSEQ multiplex PCR; TCRdb lists only in-frame clones, some missing. The profile shows about 40,000 clones, around 87% of them singletons. CDR3 size: 17 residues. In germline, CDR1 is MNHEY, CDR2 SMNVEV (reference sequence). J lost 0 bases, V lost 5 bases, and 8 bases had no gene match. The chain combines TRBV27 with TRBJ2-2; 8 bases are a match to TRBD2. Sequences were derived from CD4+ or CD8+ T cells sorted from blood, sampled in a trial of the OX40 agonist ivuxolimab. This TCR was recovered from an adult with an advanced solid tumor such as melanoma, head and neck, liver or kidney cancer. Written as DNA, the CDR3 is TGTGCCAGCAGTCCTAATGCGGGACTAGCGAACACCGGGGAGCTGTTTTTT. Residues: CASSPNAGLANTGELFF.